The clone carrying this T cell receptor beta chain was seen at least ten times. The antigen is unknown. The germline V and J ends were trimmed by 0 bases and 2 bases, with 5 bases remaining between them. This CDR3 comprises 15 residues. CDR1 and CDR2 from the germline V gene are LNHNV and YYDKDF (reference sequence). TCRdb fed the PCR reads into MiXCR, producing one record per CDR3 protein. The data contain a few hundred thousand distinct CDR3 sequences, roughly 25% of them singletons. The data stem from a study of molecular identifiers for immune sequencing clone quantification. Study-wide results and caveats: Reports indicate spiked Jurkat TCR RNA from one cell could be found among roughly 930,000 naive cells. In naive cells, clones above 20 RNA copies held under 1% of molecules, whereas in effector cells they held over 97%.

The clonotype was recovered from a human donor in good health. Some libraries in this study had Jurkat cell RNA spiked in. What was sequenced was naive CD8+ T cells from blood, with Jurkat cell RNA spiked in. Subset meaning: FACS-sorted CD8+CD4-CCR7+CD45RA+ naive T cells. The chain uses TRBV15 and TRBJ2-6; no definite D call. CDR3 bases: TGTGCCACCAGCAGAGATTTCACTGGGGCCAACGTCCTGACTTTC. This gives the protein CATSRDFTGANVLTF. Together with reference TRBV15 and TRBJ2-6, the CDR3 gives the full variable domain: DAMVIQNPRYQVTQFGKPVTLSCSQTLNHNVMYWYQQKSSQAPKLLFHYYDKDFNNEADTPDNFQSRRPNTSFCFLDIRSPGLGDTAMYLCATSRDFTGANVLTFGAGSRLTVL.